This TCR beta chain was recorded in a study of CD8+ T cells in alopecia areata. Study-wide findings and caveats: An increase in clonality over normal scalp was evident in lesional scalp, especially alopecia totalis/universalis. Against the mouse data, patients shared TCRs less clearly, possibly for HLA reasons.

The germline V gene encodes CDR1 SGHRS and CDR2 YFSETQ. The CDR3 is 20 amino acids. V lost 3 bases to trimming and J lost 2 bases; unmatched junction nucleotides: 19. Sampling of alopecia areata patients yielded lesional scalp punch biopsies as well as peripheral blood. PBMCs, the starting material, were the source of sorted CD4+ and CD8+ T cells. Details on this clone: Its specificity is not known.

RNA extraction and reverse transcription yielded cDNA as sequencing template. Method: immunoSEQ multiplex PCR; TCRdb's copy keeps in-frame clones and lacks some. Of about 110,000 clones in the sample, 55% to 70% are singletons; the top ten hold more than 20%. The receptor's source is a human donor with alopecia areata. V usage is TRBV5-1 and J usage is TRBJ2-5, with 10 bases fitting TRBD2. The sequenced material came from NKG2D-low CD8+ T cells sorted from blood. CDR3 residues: CASSYRPSGSEGGPQETQYF. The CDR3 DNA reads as TGCGCCAGCAGCTATCGTCCTAGCGGGAGTGAAGGGGGGCCACAAGAGACCCAGTACTTC.